This T cell receptor (beta chain) was found in a study of cytomegalovirus exposure and HLA in healthy donors. Generated by immunoSEQ multiplex PCR, the TCRdb table keeps only in-frame clones and is missing some. In the table there are approximately 99,000 clones, around 85% of which are singletons. The length of the CDR3 is 16 residues. The V and J ends lost 4 bases and 3 bases, in that order; junction bases with no gene match: 9. In germline, CDR1 is MGHDK, CDR2 SYGVNS. The source is a woman under 30 in good health and CMV-seronegative. This chain joins TRBV25-1 and TRBJ2-7, with TRBD1 identical over 10 bases. Sequenced sample: PBMCs. The CDR3 nucleotides read TGTGCCAGCAGTGCAGGAGGCGGGACAGGGGTCTACGAGCAGTACTTC. Translation: CASSAGGGTGVYEQYF.